These T cell receptor beta chains were read from a single sample in a study of blood T cell repertoires in COVID-19. Profiled with immunoSEQ multiplex PCR; TCRdb holds only in-frame clones, not every one. The sample lists hundreds of thousands of clones, 86% seen once, with approximately 4% in the top ten. Sequencing input: PBMCs or T cells enriched from blood (not recorded which). The receptors originated from a woman in her twenties or thirties who had been exposed to COVID-19. Both conserved end residues are trimmed from each CDR3.

TRBV7-4 | ASSLDPRLAHNEQF
TRBV3-1/TRBV3-2 | ASSQGGRVLAEAF
TRBV19 | ASSPQGKNTEAF
TRBV9 | ASSVGSSSNQPQH
TRBV18 | ASSPGADRGDYGYT
TRBV30 | AFTTTGTYGYT
TRBV19 | AAGQGAWYGYT
TRBV27 | ASSSPSEDYGYT
TRBV11-2 | ARERLWQAGTGELF
TRBV2 | ASSPRVDSPLH
TRBV20-1 | SAKRTYEQY
TRBV4-2 | ASSHLAGGQQETQY
TRBV12-3/TRBV12-4 | ASSLNRVGGYT
TRBV5-1 | ASSSGQGSPYEQY
TRBV3-1/TRBV3-2 | ASSTDPAGGYT
TRBV5-4 | ASSPVGTAKDYYGYT
TRBV9 | ASSVDPDRTYEQY
TRBV29-1 | SVVTADTQY
TRBV7-3 | ASSPRSGGPSTDTQY
TRBV9 | ASSAGQGGVKNIQY
TRBV11-2 | ASSLDAGMVYEQY
TRBV5-4 | ASSRRGSYNEQF
TRBV18 | ASSIGTGGEQF
TRBV11-2 | ASSTQGTSTGELF
TRBV11-3 | ASSGGASWVNEQF